This passage covers 5 T cell receptor beta chains from one sample sequenced in a study of T cells in tumors after PD-1 blockade. Method: immunoSEQ multiplex PCR; TCRdb's copy keeps in-frame clones and lacks some. The data contain around 21,000 clones, 81% of them singletons. The sequences come from PBMCs, collected after anti-PD-1 therapy. The source is a human donor with advanced basal cell or squamous cell carcinoma (not recorded which).

This chain uses TRBV7-9 with TRBJ2-3; D may match TRBD1 or TRBD2 (5 bases each). In germline, CDR1 is SEHNR, CDR2 FQNEAQ (reference sequence). V lost 4 bases and J 2 bases, leaving 22 bases between the germline ends. The CDR3 is made up of 18 amino acids. The CDR3: CASSSGRGNTPDTDTQYF. Written as DNA, the CDR3 is TGTGCCAGCAGCTCCGGCCGGGGCAATACGCCCGACACAGATACGCAGTATTTT.

The CDR3 region is CASSEDNPYNEQFF. In nucleotides, the CDR3 is TGTGCCAGCAGCGAGGACAATCCCTACAATGAGCAGTTCTTC. The genes are TRBV9 and TRBJ2-1; possibly TRBD1 for D (5 bases). The CDR3 runs to 14 residues. Germline assignment: CDR1 SGDLS and CDR2 YYNGEE. V lost 3 bases, J lost 2 bases, and 9 bases lay in between.

V is TRBV5-1 and J is TRBJ1-2; 7 nucleotides align to TRBD1. CDR3 length: 14 residues. Germline V gene sequence: CDR1 SGHRS, CDR2 YFSETQ. The J segment lost 3 bases and the V segment lost 4 bases, leaving 6 bases of the junction unmatched. CDR3 region: CASSRDTGDYGYTF. CDR3 bases: TGCGCCAGCAGCCGCGACACAGGGGACTATGGCTACACCTTC.

This clone was seen a few times. The rearrangement uses TRBV19 and TRBJ1-5; TRBD1 matches at 8 bases. CDR3 length equals 13 residues. The J segment lost 5 bases and the V segment lost 10 bases, leaving 7 bases of the junction unmatched. Germline V lookup: CDR1 LNHDA, CDR2 SQIVND (reference sequence). CDR3 nucleotides: TGTGCCACTATGGACAGGGCAGATCAGCCCCAGCATTTT. It encodes CATMDRADQPQHF.

The chain has TRBV27 and TRBJ2-5; D is uncertain. CDR3 length: 11 residues. The V end lost 6 bases, the J end lost 2 bases, and 4 bases lay between the germline ends. Per the germline V gene, CDR1 is MNHEY and CDR2 is SMNVEV (reference sequence). The CDR3 DNA follows: TGTGCCAGCAGCTTTCAAGAGACCCAGTACTTC. This codes for CASSFQETQYF.